A selection of T cell receptor beta chains follows, all from one sample in a study of shared clonotypes between healthy human individuals. Data came from immunoSEQ multiplex PCR; TCRdb stores just in-frame clones and leaves some out. The sample consists of about 320,000 clones, more than 75% of them appearing once. The material sequenced was memory CD8+ T cells sorted from blood. The origin of the receptors is a man aged 18 to 30 in good health. Each CDR3 is given with its conserved first and last residue. D genes are given only for firm matches. Rows give clone size only sometimes, using once, few, many, or a class for an expanded clone.

clone size: -; D gene: -; V gene: TRBV9; J gene: TRBJ1-1; CDR3 protein: CASSPGGGSNTEAFF; CDR3 DNA: TGTGCCAGCAGCCCCGGCGGAGGTAGCAACACTGAAGCTTTCTTT
clone size: -; D gene: TRBD2; V gene: TRBV5-4; J gene: TRBJ2-7; CDR3 protein: CASSPPLAGEDYEQYF; CDR3 DNA: TGTGCCAGCAGCCCTCCTCTAGCGGGGGAAGACTACGAGCAGTACTTC
clone size: -; D gene: -; V gene: TRBV4-1; J gene: TRBJ1-1; CDR3 protein: CASSLRKWGRRALDTEAFF; CDR3 DNA: TGCGCCAGCAGCCTTCGAAAATGGGGGCGGCGGGCTCTGGACACTGAAGCTTTCTTT
clone size: -; D gene: -; V gene: TRBV4-3; J gene: TRBJ2-1; CDR3 protein: CASSQAYLLAGEQFF; CDR3 DNA: TGCGCCAGCAGCCAAGCGTACCTATTAGCTGGGGAGCAGTTCTTC
clone size: -; D gene: -; V gene: TRBV13; J gene: TRBJ2-7; CDR3 protein: CASSLTGSRNEQYF; CDR3 DNA: TGTGCCAGCAGCTTAACCGGGAGTCGGAACGAGCAGTACTTC
clone size: -; D gene: TRBD1; V gene: TRBV27; J gene: TRBJ1-2; CDR3 protein: CASGSLDREVGYGYTF; CDR3 DNA: TGTGCCAGCGGTTCCTTGGACAGGGAGGTTGGCTATGGCTACACCTTC
clone size: -; D gene: TRBD1; V gene: TRBV19; J gene: TRBJ1-2; CDR3 protein: CASLEGAVNYGYTF; CDR3 DNA: TGTGCCAGTTTAGAGGGGGCTGTGAACTATGGCTACACCTTC
clone size: -; D gene: -; V gene: TRBV5-1; J gene: TRBJ1-5; CDR3 protein: CASSLSQSNPENQPQHF; CDR3 DNA: TGCGCCAGCAGCTTGAGCCAGTCAAACCCAGAGAATCAGCCCCAGCATTTT
clone size: once; D gene: -; V gene: TRBV30; J gene: TRBJ1-4; CDR3 protein: CAWSVGINEKLFF; CDR3 DNA: TGTGCCTGGAGTGTGGGTATTAATGAAAAACTGTTTTTT
clone size: -; D gene: -; V gene: TRBV15; J gene: TRBJ2-7; CDR3 protein: CATSRAERTYEQYF; CDR3 DNA: TGTGCCACCAGCAGAGCTGAGCGGACCTACGAGCAGTACTTC
clone size: -; D gene: -; V gene: TRBV9; J gene: TRBJ2-7; CDR3 protein: CASSVVAGELYEQYF; CDR3 DNA: TGTGCCAGCAGCGTAGTTGCCGGGGAGCTCTACGAGCAGTACTTC
clone size: -; D gene: TRBD2; V gene: TRBV5-1; J gene: TRBJ2-3; CDR3 protein: CASSLPSGGTPDTQYF; CDR3 DNA: TGCGCCAGCAGCTTACCAAGCGGGGGGACACCAGATACGCAGTATTTT
clone size: -; D gene: -; V gene: TRBV6-5; J gene: TRBJ2-7; CDR3 protein: CASSYSLPFYEQYF; CDR3 DNA: TGTGCCAGCAGTTACTCACTGCCTTTCTACGAGCAGTACTTC
clone size: -; D gene: TRBD2; V gene: TRBV5-1; J gene: TRBJ2-3; CDR3 protein: CASSWGLAGISTDTQYF; CDR3 DNA: TGCGCCAGCAGCTGGGGACTAGCGGGGATAAGCACAGATACGCAGTATTTT
clone size: once; D gene: -; V gene: TRBV4-1; J gene: TRBJ1-2; CDR3 protein: CASSRHRAAPYGYTF; CDR3 DNA: TGCGCCAGCAGCCGCCACCGGGCAGCACCCTATGGCTACACCTTC
clone size: -; D gene: -; V gene: TRBV29-1; J gene: TRBJ2-1; CDR3 protein: CSVDLGFHEQFF; CDR3 DNA: TGCAGCGTTGATTTAGGGTTCCATGAGCAGTTCTTC
clone size: -; D gene: -; V gene: TRBV30; J gene: TRBJ2-7; CDR3 protein: CAWSADGIYEQYF; CDR3 DNA: TGTGCCTGGAGTGCGGACGGGATCTACGAGCAGTACTTC
clone size: -; D gene: -; V gene: TRBV6-1; J gene: TRBJ2-5; CDR3 protein: CASSEALWGGETQYF; CDR3 DNA: TGTGCCAGCAGTGAAGCGCTATGGGGCGGGGAGACCCAGTACTTC
clone size: -; D gene: TRBD2; V gene: TRBV2; J gene: TRBJ2-1; CDR3 protein: CASFKGLAGGREQFF; CDR3 DNA: TGTGCCAGCTTTAAGGGACTAGCGGGAGGGCGAGAGCAGTTCTTC
clone size: -; D gene: -; V gene: TRBV7-9; J gene: TRBJ2-7; CDR3 protein: CASSLLNEQYF; CDR3 DNA: TGTGCCAGCAGCTTACTAAACGAGCAGTACTTC
clone size: -; D gene: -; V gene: TRBV27; J gene: TRBJ2-5; CDR3 protein: CASSFGESRETQYF; CDR3 DNA: TGTGCCAGCAGTTTTGGTGAGAGTCGAGAGACCCAGTACTTC
clone size: -; D gene: -; V gene: TRBV7-3; J gene: TRBJ2-5; CDR3 protein: CASSLSGRQTQYF; CDR3 DNA: TGTGCCAGCAGCTTATCCGGTCGTCAGACCCAGTACTTC
clone size: -; D gene: TRBD2; V gene: TRBV19; J gene: TRBJ2-7; CDR3 protein: CASSAGLASYEQYF; CDR3 DNA: TGTGCCAGTAGCGCGGGACTAGCATCCTACGAGCAGTACTTC
clone size: -; D gene: -; V gene: TRBV5-1; J gene: TRBJ1-4; CDR3 protein: CASSLDRANEKLFF; CDR3 DNA: TGCGCCAGCAGCTTGGACAGGGCGAATGAAAAACTGTTTTTT
clone size: -; D gene: -; V gene: TRBV4-1; J gene: TRBJ1-1; CDR3 protein: CASSERGTSPYSTEAFF; CDR3 DNA: TGCGCCAGCAGCGAACGAGGGACCTCACCTTATTCCACTGAAGCTTTCTTT
clone size: -; D gene: -; V gene: TRBV10-3; J gene: TRBJ2-1; CDR3 protein: CAISESSPIEDSYNEQFF; CDR3 DNA: TGTGCCATCAGTGAGTCAAGCCCCATAGAGGACTCCTACAATGAGCAGTTCTTC
clone size: -; D gene: -; V gene: TRBV5-4; J gene: TRBJ1-6; CDR3 protein: CASSGGGENSPLHF; CDR3 DNA: TGTGCCAGCAGCGGCGGCGGGGAAAATTCACCCCTCCACTTT
clone size: -; D gene: -; V gene: TRBV10-2; J gene: TRBJ1-3; CDR3 protein: CASSGEEKAYSGNTIYF; CDR3 DNA: TGCGCCAGCAGTGGGGAAGAGAAGGCCTACTCTGGAAACACCATATATTTT
clone size: -; D gene: TRBD2; V gene: TRBV2; J gene: TRBJ2-7; CDR3 protein: CASSVQRGPPYEQYF; CDR3 DNA: TGTGCCAGCAGTGTCCAGCGGGGGCCACCCTACGAGCAGTACTTC
clone size: -; D gene: -; V gene: TRBV5-1; J gene: TRBJ1-4; CDR3 protein: CASSLDRAELFF; CDR3 DNA: TGCGCCAGCAGCTTGGATAGGGCGGAACTGTTTTTT
clone size: -; D gene: -; V gene: TRBV30; J gene: TRBJ1-1; CDR3 protein: CAWSGETGAFF; CDR3 DNA: TGTGCCTGGAGTGGGGAGACGGGTGCTTTCTTT
clone size: -; D gene: -; V gene: TRBV28; J gene: TRBJ1-1; CDR3 protein: CASSFPASLNTEAFF; CDR3 DNA: TGTGCCAGCAGTTTTCCCGCCAGCCTTAACACTGAAGCTTTCTTT
clone size: once; D gene: -; V gene: TRBV25-1; J gene: TRBJ1-1; CDR3 protein: CASSDGRAFF; CDR3 DNA: TGTGCCAGCAGTGACGGAAGAGCTTTCTTT
clone size: once; D gene: -; V gene: TRBV27; J gene: TRBJ2-1; CDR3 protein: CASSPGTDAREQFF; CDR3 DNA: TGTGCCAGCAGCCCGGGGACTGACGCAAGAGAGCAGTTCTTC
clone size: -; D gene: TRBD2; V gene: TRBV9; J gene: TRBJ2-5; CDR3 protein: CASSLYSGAETQYF; CDR3 DNA: TGTGCCAGCAGCCTCTATAGCGGGGCAGAGACCCAGTACTTC
clone size: -; D gene: -; V gene: TRBV4-3; J gene: TRBJ2-1; CDR3 protein: CASSLWTIGLNNEQFF; CDR3 DNA: TGCGCCAGCAGCCTGTGGACTATTGGCCTTAATAATGAGCAGTTCTTC
clone size: -; D gene: TRBD1; V gene: TRBV27; J gene: TRBJ2-4; CDR3 protein: CASSLDHRGRTKNIQYF; CDR3 DNA: TGTGCCAGCAGTTTAGACCACAGGGGGCGTACCAAAAACATTCAGTACTTC
clone size: -; D gene: -; V gene: TRBV27; J gene: TRBJ2-7; CDR3 protein: CASSFSRASYEQYF; CDR3 DNA: TGTGCCAGCAGTTTTTCGCGGGCCTCCTACGAGCAGTACTTC
clone size: few; D gene: -; V gene: TRBV7-6; J gene: TRBJ2-1; CDR3 protein: CASSLALGSPNEQFF; CDR3 DNA: TGTGCCAGCAGCTTAGCGCTTGGTAGTCCTAATGAGCAGTTCTTC
clone size: -; D gene: TRBD1; V gene: TRBV7-2; J gene: TRBJ1-6; CDR3 protein: CASSLRTGHSPLHF; CDR3 DNA: TGTGCCAGCAGCTTAAGGACAGGGCATTCACCCCTCCACTTT
clone size: -; D gene: -; V gene: TRBV5-5; J gene: TRBJ2-2; CDR3 protein: CASSFRSGPNTGELFF; CDR3 DNA: TGTGCCAGCAGCTTTAGGTCAGGGCCGAACACCGGGGAGCTGTTTTTT
clone size: many; D gene: TRBD1; V gene: TRBV7-6; J gene: TRBJ2-7; CDR3 protein: CASSSASGGTYEQYF; CDR3 DNA: TGTGCCAGCAGCAGTGCCTCAGGGGGTACCTACGAGCAGTACTTC
clone size: -; D gene: -; V gene: TRBV5-4; J gene: TRBJ2-3; CDR3 protein: CASSLMTGSTDTQYF; CDR3 DNA: TGTGCCAGCAGCTTAATGACAGGCAGCACAGATACGCAGTATTTT
clone size: -; D gene: TRBD1; V gene: TRBV27; J gene: TRBJ2-7; CDR3 protein: CASSSLYGTGVYEQYF; CDR3 DNA: TGTGCCAGCAGTTCTCTTTATGGGACAGGGGTCTACGAGCAGTACTTC
clone size: -; D gene: -; V gene: TRBV5-5; J gene: TRBJ1-4; CDR3 protein: CASSGGESTRFNEKLFF; CDR3 DNA: TGTGCCAGCAGTGGGGGAGAATCCACCCGTTTTAATGAAAAACTGTTTTTT